This T cell receptor beta chain was recorded in a study of OX40 agonist ivuxolimab in advanced cancers. About the research overall: Ivuxolimab doses were 0.01, 0.1, 0.3, 1.5, 3 or 10 mg/kg every 2 weeks.

CDR1 and CDR2 from the germline V gene are SGHRS and YFSETQ. The CDR3 totals 15 residues. The V gene lost 6 bases and the J gene lost 5 bases, with 21 bases spanning the gap. The protocol was immunoSEQ multiplex PCR, while the TCRdb copy is restricted to in-frame clones and leaves out a portion. This sample yields about 69,000 clones, of which 75% to 95% are seen a single time; 4.5% to 7.5% belongs to the top ten. This receptor was identified in an adult with an advanced solid tumor such as melanoma, head and neck, liver or kidney cancer. The genes are TRBV5-1 and TRBJ2-7, with D tentatively TRBD1 (5 bases). The sample was CD4+ or CD8+ T cells sorted from blood, taken in a trial of the OX40 agonist ivuxolimab. The CDR3 region has the DNA TGCGCCAGCAAATTTGAGTCTACAGGCCACAACGAGCAGTACTTC. Residues: CASKFESTGHNEQYF.